Listed below are T cell receptor beta chains from one sample, sequenced in a study of CD8+ T cells in alopecia areata. TCRdb's copy holds only in-frame clones and misses some; the assay was immunoSEQ multiplex PCR. This sample carries 100,000 to 120,000 clones, roughly 50% of them seen once, and the ten largest clones take roughly 3.5%. Material: CD4+ T cells sorted from blood, obtained at week 24, from a patient treated with tofacitinib. Receptors originate from a human donor with alopecia areata. The CDR3 runs from the conserved cysteine through the conserved F or W. A D gene is named only where the DNA matches it firmly. Some rows have no size entry. The others give once, few or many, or a class for an expanded clone.

clone_size: .; d_call: TRBD2; j_call: TRBJ2-5; v_call: TRBV7-9; cdr3_aa: CASSLAWPSGRYQETQYF; cdr3_nt: TGTGCCAGCAGCTTAGCGTGGCCTAGCGGGAGGTACCAAGAGACCCAGTACTTC
clone_size: .; d_call: .; j_call: TRBJ2-3; v_call: TRBV2; cdr3_aa: CASITSPRTDTQYF; cdr3_nt: TGTGCCAGCATCACTAGTCCTCGCACAGATACGCAGTATTTT
clone_size: few; d_call: TRBD2; j_call: TRBJ2-3; v_call: TRBV13; cdr3_aa: CASSSLPPTSGGTDTQYF; cdr3_nt: TGTGCCAGCAGCTCCCTACCCCCTACTAGCGGGGGCACAGATACGCAGTATTTT
clone_size: .; d_call: .; j_call: TRBJ2-7; v_call: TRBV6-6; cdr3_aa: CASSLNYEQYF; cdr3_nt: TGTGCCAGCAGTCTAAACTACGAGCAGTACTTC
clone_size: .; d_call: .; j_call: TRBJ1-5; v_call: TRBV18; cdr3_aa: CASSPSGVEGNQPQHF; cdr3_nt: TGTGCCAGCTCACCCTCGGGGGTAGAGGGCAATCAGCCCCAGCATTTT
clone_size: .; d_call: TRBD1; j_call: TRBJ1-5; v_call: TRBV29-1; cdr3_aa: CSVVLGTGNQPQHF; cdr3_nt: TGCAGCGTTGTTTTGGGGACAGGGAATCAGCCCCAGCATTTT
clone_size: .; d_call: TRBD2; j_call: TRBJ2-7; v_call: TRBV7-2; cdr3_aa: CASSAYSGGSYEQYF; cdr3_nt: TGTGCCAGCAGCGCCTATAGCGGGGGTTCCTACGAGCAGTACTTC
clone_size: .; d_call: TRBD1; j_call: TRBJ1-2; v_call: TRBV10-3; cdr3_aa: CAIKSAGTGSGYTF; cdr3_nt: TGTGCCATCAAGTCCGCTGGGACAGGGAGTGGCTACACCTTC
clone_size: .; d_call: TRBD2; j_call: TRBJ2-3; v_call: TRBV30; cdr3_aa: CAWNPPASGVQYF; cdr3_nt: TGTGCCTGGAATCCCCCTGCTAGCGGGGTTCAGTATTTT
clone_size: once; d_call: TRBD2; j_call: TRBJ2-3; v_call: TRBV29-1; cdr3_aa: CSVAPTGTIQDTQYF; cdr3_nt: TGCAGCGTTGCGCCGACCGGGACTATCCAAGATACGCAGTATTTT
clone_size: .; d_call: .; j_call: TRBJ2-1; v_call: TRBV2; cdr3_aa: CASKEIYEQFF; cdr3_nt: TGTGCCAGCAAGGAGATCTATGAGCAGTTCTTC
clone_size: .; d_call: TRBD1; j_call: TRBJ1-2; v_call: TRBV7-2; cdr3_aa: CASSLEGAALLYGYTF; cdr3_nt: TGTGCCAGCAGCTTAGAGGGGGCCGCCCTGCTCTATGGCTACACCTTC
clone_size: .; d_call: .; j_call: TRBJ2-7; v_call: TRBV6-1; cdr3_aa: CASSGPRGPLSYEQYF; cdr3_nt: TGTGCCAGCAGTGGCCCGCGGGGGCCCCTTTCCTACGAGCAGTACTTC
clone_size: few; d_call: .; j_call: TRBJ1-6; v_call: TRBV30; cdr3_aa: CAWSVRDNSPLHF; cdr3_nt: TGTGCCTGGAGTGTCCGGGATAATTCACCCCTCCACTTT
clone_size: .; d_call: .; j_call: TRBJ2-3; v_call: TRBV7-9; cdr3_aa: CASSPRGPDTQYF; cdr3_nt: TGTGCCAGCAGCCCTAGGGGCCCAGATACGCAGTATTTT
clone_size: .; d_call: TRBD1; j_call: TRBJ1-2; v_call: TRBV18; cdr3_aa: CASSLGQGSSYGYTF; cdr3_nt: TGTGCCAGCTCACTCGGACAGGGCTCCTCGTATGGCTACACCTTC
clone_size: .; d_call: .; j_call: TRBJ1-2; v_call: TRBV29-1; cdr3_aa: CSVEGQGRGYTF; cdr3_nt: TGCAGCGTTGAAGGTCAGGGTCGGGGCTACACCTTC
clone_size: .; d_call: .; j_call: TRBJ2-3; v_call: TRBV14; cdr3_aa: CASSGSGWEDTQYF; cdr3_nt: TGTGCCAGCAGCGGATCGGGGTGGGAAGATACGCAGTATTTT
clone_size: few; d_call: .; j_call: TRBJ2-5; v_call: TRBV27; cdr3_aa: CASSLSETQYF; cdr3_nt: TGTGCCAGCAGTTTATCGGAGACCCAGTACTTC
clone_size: .; d_call: .; j_call: TRBJ1-5; v_call: TRBV30; cdr3_aa: CAWSVQGGGQPQHF; cdr3_nt: TGTGCCTGGAGTGTTCAGGGAGGCGGACAGCCCCAGCATTTT